This T cell receptor beta chain was captured in a study of blood T cell repertoires in COVID-19. Study information: Samples representing acute and convalescent COVID-19 were sourced from the United States, Italy and Spain. Sources were T cells, B-cell-depleted T cells, or PBMCs; the material itself was cDNA or gDNA.

Per the original methods: Reference gene primer amplification in the assay estimated nucleated cell counts. Measured with immunoSEQ multiplex PCR; TCRdb has only the in-frame clones, and not every one. V, J and clone size reflect that table, while D and trimming were determined from the DNA. The table lists tens of thousands of clones, approximately 78% of them singletons, with around a quarter in the top ten. The sample taken for sequencing was peripheral blood. The origin of this receptor is a human donor in a cohort sampled during active COVID-19.

The CDR3 coding sequence is TGCAGCGTCGCAGGGACAGTGGGGATCCAAGAGACCCAGTACTTC. Amino acids: CSVAGTVGIQETQYF. The chain uses TRBV29-1 and TRBJ2-5; 7 positions agree with TRBD1. Unmatched junction bases numbered 11, after V lost 6 bases and J lost 1 base. Germline V gene sequence: CDR1 SQVTM, CDR2 ANQGSEA. The CDR3 is made up of 15 amino acids.